This TCR beta chain was sequenced for a study of cytomegalovirus exposure and HLA in healthy donors. The study, taken as a whole, reports: An Asian-associated ancestry cluster reportedly showed fewer N-insertions than the roughly 670-donor mean in a later analysis.

PCR employed 60 Vbeta and 13 Jbeta primers. This table comes from immunoSEQ multiplex PCR, and its TCRdb copy is limited to in-frame clones, with some not included. The data show under 200,000 clones, 80% to 85% seen once. To note about this clone: Its antigen is unknown.

Losses at the gene ends were 1 base for V and 2 bases for J; bases not matched to a gene: 4. Germline CDR1 is SGHVS and CDR2 is FQNEAQ. The CDR3 consists of 17 residues. The source of this sequence is a woman under 30 in good health and CMV-seronegative. The sequencing input was PBMCs. The V gene is TRBV7-8, the J gene TRBJ2-3; 12 bases are a match to TRBD2. The CDR3 spells CASSLGRLAGATDTQYF. DNA for the CDR3: TGTGCCAGCAGCTTAGGAAGACTAGCGGGAGCCACAGATACGCAGTATTTT.